These 11 T cell receptor beta chains originate from one sample sequenced in a study of control samples from healthy donors and cancer patients. TCRdb keeps only in-frame clones here, not all; method: immunoSEQ multiplex PCR. Of about 85,000 clones listed, roughly 89% are singletons. Sequenced material: blood. Every receptor here comes from a woman aged 55-70 years in good health.

The count of this clone is one. This sequence joins TRBV11-2 and TRBJ2-5, with 7 bases aligning to TRBD2. This CDR3 spans 17 amino acids. Trimming removed 1 base from V and 4 bases from J; junction bases left unmatched: 12. The germline CDR1 and CDR2 sequences are SGHAT and FQNNGV. CDR3 DNA: TGTGCCAGCAGCTTAGGGACGGCGGGTGGGAGGGGAGAGACCCAGTACTTC. Translated, it gives CASSLGTAGGRGETQYF.

The V gene is TRBV24-1, the J gene TRBJ1-5; D gene ambiguous. CDR3 length: 14 residues. CDR1 and CDR2 from the germline V gene are KGHDR and SFDVKD. Trimming left V 3 bases short and J 0 bases short, with 5 bases between. CDR3 residues: CATSDQDSNQPQHF. The CDR3 DNA reads as TGTGCCACCAGTGATCAAGATAGCAATCAGCCCCAGCATTTT.

The CDR3, as DNA: TGCGCCAGCAGCCAAGATAATAACGATGAGCAGTTCTTC. Its translation is CASSQDNNDEQFF. V and J are TRBV4-1 and TRBJ2-1; D is undetermined. Per germline, CDR1 MGHRA and CDR2 YSYEKL. CDR3 length: 13 residues. Trimming shortened V by 0 bases and J by 8 bases, and 8 bases separated the two germline ends.

V and J are TRBV28 and TRBJ2-7, with 7 bases fitting TRBD2. Germline values: CDR1 MDHEN, CDR2 SYDVKM. V gave up 7 bases and J gave up 0 bases; unmatched junction bases: 9. This CDR3 is built from 15 residues. DNA of the CDR3: TGTGCCAGCACCCTATCGGGGGGAAGCTCCTACGAGCAGTACTTC. Translating it yields CASTLSGGSSYEQYF.

Written as DNA, the CDR3 is TGTGCCAGCTCACCCATAGGACAGGGGGGTGAGCAGTTCTTC. This sequence encodes CASSPIGQGGEQFF. This chain uses TRBV18 with TRBJ2-1; 10 nucleotides align to TRBD1. V was clipped by 3 bases and J by 9 bases; unmatched bases: 5. Germline CDR1 reads KGHSH; CDR2 reads LQKENI. The CDR3 sequence is 14 residues long.

The chain employs TRBV2 and TRBJ2-2, with 7 bases identical to TRBD1. There are 16 residues in the CDR3. CDR1 is SNHLY, CDR2 FYNNEI, per germline. The V segment lost 5 bases and the J segment 0 bases; nucleotides outside the gene matches: 6. DNA of the CDR3: TGTGCCAGCAGTCAAGACAGGGTGGCGAACACCGGGGAGCTGTTTTTT. This encodes CASSQDRVANTGELFF.

The chain joins TRBV10-2 to TRBJ1-2, with D possibly matching TRBD1 (6 bases). The CDR3 runs to 14 residues. The V end was cut by 2 bases, the J end by 4 bases, with 11 bases between. The germline gives CDR1 WSHSY, CDR2 SAAADI. CDR3 amino acids: CASSEGGQSYGYTF. CDR3 in DNA: TGCGCCAGCAGTGAGGGGGGGCAGTCCTATGGCTACACCTTC.

V and J are TRBV19 and TRBJ1-1; TRBD1 agrees at 8 bases. V shed 3 bases and J 5 bases; nucleotides not matched to a gene: 23. Germline CDR1 is LNHDA and CDR2 is SQIVND (reference sequence). This CDR3 has 20 residues. The CDR3 coding sequence is TGTGCCAGTAGTATTTTCTACGGACAGGGATTTACCCCGGGGGTGACTGAAGCTTTCTTT. Protein: CASSIFYGQGFTPGVTEAFF. The full variable domain, with the rest looked up from reference TRBV19 and TRBJ1-1, is DGGITQSPKYLFRKEGQNVTLSCEQNLNHDAMYWYRQDPGQGLRLIYYSQIVNDFQKGDIAEGYSVSREKKESFPLTVTSAQKNPTAFYLCASSIFYGQGFTPGVTEAFFGQGTRLTVV.

This clone was seen just once. V is TRBV28 and J is TRBJ2-7; the D gene is possibly TRBD1 (6 bases). V lost 6 bases and J lost 6, with 15 bases in between. CDR3 length: 13 amino acids. Germline V gene data show CDR1 as MDHEN and CDR2 as SYDVKM. CDR3 loop: CASSSGVRSEQYF. CDR3 coding DNA: TGTGCCAGCAGCTCAGGGGTTCGATCCGAGCAGTACTTC.

The genes are TRBV2 and TRBJ2-7; TRBD2 aligns across 7 bases. The V and J ends lost 1 base and 6 bases, in that order; junction bases with no gene match: 9. Germline-derived CDR1 and CDR2 are SNHLY and FYNNEI. CDR3 length: 15 residues. DNA of the CDR3: TGTGCCAGCAGTGAAGAGGGGCCTAGCGGAGGCGAGCAGTACTTC. Residues: CASSEEGPSGGEQYF.

The rearrangement joins TRBV7-6 to TRBJ2-1; D is perhaps TRBD1 (7 bases). The germline V gene encodes CDR1 SGHVS and CDR2 FNYEAQ. With 5 bases removed from V and 10 bases from J, the gap between germline ends came to 9 bases. The CDR3 has 11 residues. The CDR3, as DNA: TGTGCCAGCAGCCCAGGGGGGGAGCAGTTCTTC. It specifies CASSPGGEQFF. Combining the CDR3 with reference TRBV7-6 and TRBJ2-1 gives the whole variable domain GAGVSQSPRYKVTKRGQDVALRCDPISGHVSLYWYRQALGQGPEFLTYFNYEAQQDKSGLPNDRFSAERPEGSISTLTIQRTEQRDSAMYRCASSPGGEQFFGPGTRLTVL.